One T cell receptor beta chain is described in this entry. The length of the CDR3 is 15 residues. The germline CDR1 and CDR2 sequences are SGDLS and YYNGEE. V was pared by 4 bases and J by 5 bases, with 18 bases between. The sample belongs to a study of T cell responses to AZD1222 COVID-19 vaccine. The table came from immunoSEQ multiplex PCR; TCRdb's copy has only in-frame clones and leaves some out. Altogether approximately 140,000 clones are present, under 95% being singletons, with the ten largest covering under 2%. The chain combines TRBV9 with TRBJ2-5; perhaps TRBD2 as D (6 bases). Sample: peripheral blood, taken on day 0 of AZD1222 vaccination. This clonotype was sampled from an adult in good health. CDR3 region: CASSPRVRAGETQYF. The CDR3 DNA follows: TGTGCCAGCAGCCCCCGGGTGAGGGCGGGGGAGACCCAGTACTTC.